This TCR beta chain was recovered during a study of shared clonotypes between healthy human individuals. Study-level findings and limits: It was observed that around 5% of naive CD4 clonotypes were shared across several donors. Generally, estimated richness proved larger in naive subsets than it did in memory subsets.

Healthy adults negative for HIV, lacking recent acute infections or vaccinations, served as donors. Across several immunoSEQ plates, the genomic DNA of each subset was split evenly. Clones were sequenced by immunoSEQ multiplex PCR, and TCRdb holds only the in-frame ones, with some missing. The sample consists of some 500,000 clones, about 96% of them appearing once. To note about this clone: Its antigen is unidentified.

Germline V gene lookup returns CDR1 LNHDA and CDR2 SQIVND (reference sequence). V dropped 3 bases and J dropped 0 bases, with 7 bases sitting between them. CDR3 length equals 14 residues. The sequence derives from a woman aged 30 to 39 in good health. This chain joins TRBV19 and TRBJ2-3; D perhaps matches TRBD2 (5 bases). The sequenced sample consisted of naive CD4+ T cells sorted from blood. The subset was: CD45RA+ positively selected. The CDR3 loop is CASSIPGSTDTQYF. The CDR3 DNA reads TGTGCCAGTAGTATTCCGGGGAGCACAGATACGCAGTATTTT.